The present T cell receptor beta chain was sequenced within a study of blood T cell repertoires in COVID-19. Study summary: PBMCs, B-cell-depleted T cells, or T cells were the source of the cDNA or gDNA that made up the material.

To note about this clone: This same CDR3 is encoded by further DNA sequences in the sample.

In the original processing: Amplification from reference gene primers served as the basis for estimated nucleated cell counts. Sequencing used immunoSEQ multiplex PCR; TCRdb keeps in-frame clones, though not all of them. V and J calls and clone size are those listed in that table; D and trimming were worked out from the DNA. The sample has about 190,000 clones; roughly 80% are singletons. The CDR3 runs to 12 residues. CDR1 and CDR2 (germline): SGHTA, FQGTGA. The V end was cut by 5 bases, the J end by 7 bases, with 9 bases between. V usage is TRBV7-3 and J usage is TRBJ2-1; a possible D gene is TRBD2 (5 bases). Sequencing was done on a sample of peripheral blood. The sequence came from a man in his forties or fifties who had recovered from COVID-19. The DNA for the CDR3 is TGTGCCAGCAGCCTTCGCGGGAATGAGCAGTTCTTC. This gives the protein CASSLRGNEQFF.